This T cell receptor beta chain was identified during a study of blood T cell repertoires in COVID-19. Study background: COVID-19 samples collected from the United States, Italy and Spain covered acute and convalescent phases.

The CDR3 runs to 11 residues. Trimming cost V 0 bases and J 7 bases, with 4 bases left between them. Germline V lookup: CDR1 MNHEY, CDR2 SVGEGT. Per the study methods: Reference gene primers were amplified, and this amplification served to estimate nucleated cell counts. Libraries were prepared by immunoSEQ multiplex PCR; TCRdb keeps only in-frame clonotypes and omits some of them. Clonal size and the V and J genes are those of that table, whereas D and trimming came from the DNA. Of 200,000 to 250,000 clones in the sample, around 86% were seen once. The sample taken for sequencing was PBMCs or T cells enriched from blood (not recorded which). The TCR was taken from a woman between 45 and 65 years old who had recovered from COVID-19. The chain carries TRBV6-2 or TRBV6-3 and TRBJ2-7; no clear D gene. CDR3 loop: CASSYSREQYF. The CDR3 DNA is TGTGCCAGCAGTTACTCGAGAGAGCAGTACTTC.